This T cell receptor (beta chain) originates from a study of OX40 agonist ivuxolimab in advanced cancers. Study-level findings and limits: The study observed clonal expansion of CD4+ and CD8+ blood T cells by week 6 at 0.1 to 3.0 mg/kg.

With regard to this clone: Its specificity is unknown.

The repertoire was sequenced with immunoSEQ multiplex PCR; TCRdb's copy has only in-frame clones and lacks some. The sample yields 65,000 to 90,000 clones, about 90% seen once. Germline loops: CDR1 MNHNY, CDR2 SVGAGI (reference sequence). Trimming shortened V by 0 bases and J by 8 bases, and 13 bases separated the two germline ends. This CDR3 region has 14 residues. The rearrangement links TRBV6-6 to TRBJ1-2; D uncertain. The receptor was isolated from an adult with an advanced solid tumor such as melanoma, head and neck, liver or kidney cancer. Sequencing was performed on CD4+ or CD8+ T cells sorted from blood, taken in a trial of the OX40 agonist ivuxolimab. Written as DNA, the CDR3 is TGTGCCAGCAGTTACTCGGGCGGGTGGAAGGGCTACACCTTC. Residues: CASSYSGGWKGYTF.